This T cell receptor (beta chain) was captured in a study of neurological immune-mediated disorders. The CDR3 loop spans 15 amino acids. Germline V gene data show CDR1 as SGHKS and CDR2 as YYEKEE (reference sequence). Trimming removed 4 bases from V and 6 bases from J; junction bases left unmatched: 7. From the 5' RACE reads, TCRdb called clonotypes with MiXCR, one entry per CDR3 protein. The table has 80,000 to 95,000 distinct CDR3 sequences, under 4.5% seen once; the top ten hold 2.5% to 3%. The material sequenced was PBMCs. V is TRBV5-5 and J is TRBJ2-1; 10 positions agree with TRBD2. The receptor was derived from a woman aged 50 to 60 with multiple sclerosis. The CDR3 coding sequence is TGTGCCAGCAGCCGAAGCGGGAGGGCCTCCAATGAGCAGTTCTTC. Its protein is CASSRSGRASNEQFF.